One sample yielded the 9 T cell receptor beta chains listed below, sequenced in a study of regulatory T cells in long-lasting Graves disease. Investigators prepared the TCR beta libraries by applying iRepertoire HTBI primers and Arm-PCR of CDR3 regions. TCRdb fed the multiplex PCR reads into MiXCR, producing one record per CDR3 protein. The data contain approximately 690,000 distinct CDR3 sequences, around 30% of them seen just once; the ten biggest clones take up roughly 46%. Time point indicated: persistent/refractory GD, antithyroid drugs over 5 years with positive TRAb. The TCR library was made from RNA that had been extracted from PBMCs in TRIzol. Sample: peripheral blood mononuclear cells (PBMCs), taken when the disease was refractory, from a patient treated with antithyroid drugs. Source of these receptors: a female donor with Graves disease.

A few counts support this clonotype. The rearrangement links TRBV7-2 to TRBJ1-2; maybe TRBD1 (6 bases). Between the trimmed V and J ends, which lost 7 bases and 8 bases, there was a span of 20 bases. The CDR3 spans 14 residues. Germline assignment: CDR1 SGHTA and CDR2 FQGNSA. Here the CDR3 reads CASTKSTGLSGYTF. Written as DNA, the CDR3 is TGTGCCAGCACCAAATCGACAGGATTGAGCGGCTACACCTTC.

This clonotype came up many times. This chain uses TRBV10-3 with TRBJ2-5; no reliable D call. V was cut by 3 bases and J by 7 bases, with 12 bases left in between. Looked up from germline, CDR1 is ENHRY and CDR2 is SYGVKD. CDR3 size: 13 residues. CDR3 nucleotide sequence: TGTGCCATCAGTGATCAACAAACGGGGACCCAGTACTTC. This sequence encodes CAISDQQTGTQYF.

This sequence joins TRBV19 and TRBJ2-4; D may be TRBD2 (6 bases). This CDR3 spans 13 amino acids. Germline V gene lookup returns CDR1 LNHDA and CDR2 SQIVND (reference sequence). Trimming left V 2 bases short and J 7 bases short, with 9 bases between. The CDR3 reads CASSIQGGNIQYF. In DNA form, the CDR3 reads TGTGCCAGTAGTATACAGGGAGGCAACATTCAGTACTTC.

This chain connects TRBV14 to TRBJ1-3; unclear D gene. Germline V gene sequence: CDR1 SGHDN, CDR2 FVKESK. Trimming left V 4 bases short and J 0 bases short, with 7 bases between. CDR3 length equals 14 residues. CDR3 in amino acids: CASSRIASGNTIYF. The CDR3 DNA reads as TGTGCCAGCAGCCGTATTGCCTCTGGAAACACCATATATTTT. The full variable domain, rest sourced from reference TRBV14 and TRBJ1-3, is EAGVTQFPSHSVIEKGQTVTLRCDPISGHDNLYWYRRVMGKEIKFLLHFVKESKQDESGMPNNRFLAERTGGTYSTLKVQPAELEDSGVYFCASSRIASGNTIYFGEGSWLTVV.

The rearrangement links TRBV6-2 or TRBV6-3 to TRBJ2-1; maybe TRBD1 (5 bases). In germline, CDR1 is MNHEY, CDR2 SVGEGT. V lost 6 bases and J 6 bases, leaving 15 bases between the germline ends. The CDR3 length is 14 residues. As DNA, the CDR3 is TGTGCCAGCAGCTCCCGGATGGGGCCCAATGAGCAGTTCTTC. Its protein is CASSSRMGPNEQFF.

The chain employs TRBV10-3 and TRBJ1-5, with a possible D match to TRBD1 (5 bases). The CDR3 is made up of 17 amino acids. CDR1 is ENHRY and CDR2 is SYGVKD in the germline V gene. V lost 8 bases and J lost 3, with 23 bases in between. This CDR3 reads CAIGGSEEGSPNQPQHF. CDR3 DNA: TGTGCCATCGGGGGGTCGGAGGAGGGGTCGCCCAATCAGCCCCAGCATTTT.

The sample holds many counts of this clonotype. The rearrangement uses TRBV12-3 or TRBV12-4 and TRBJ2-5; no reliable D call. Trimming cost V 2 bases and J 0 bases, with 7 bases left between them. The CDR3 runs to 14 residues. The CDR3 is CASSLTRYQETQYF. The CDR3 nucleotides are TGTGCCAGCAGTTTAACAAGGTACCAAGAGACCCAGTACTTC.

Comment on this clonotype: One base away lies a much larger clone, so this may be a sequencing read error. The chain combines TRBV15 with TRBJ1-5, with D possibly TRBD1 on 6 matching bases. The CDR3 contains 12 residues. V lost 8 bases, J lost 7 bases, and 12 bases lay in between. Germline CDR1 LNHNV, CDR2 YYDKDF (reference sequence). CDR3 nucleotide sequence: TGTGCCACCCCGGACAGCCAACAGCCCCAGCATTTT. It is translated as CATPDSQQPQHF.

This clonotype came up a few times. The chain links TRBV7-9 to TRBJ1-1; D not resolved. Between the trimmed V and J ends, which lost 1 base and 1 base, there was a span of 7 bases. This CDR3 spans 14 amino acids. Germline V gene lookup returns CDR1 SEHNR and CDR2 FQNEAQ (reference sequence). The CDR3 region is CASSLEQPNTEAFF. CDR3 nucleotides: TGTGCCAGCAGCTTAGAGCAGCCGAACACTGAAGCTTTCTTT.